This T cell receptor beta chain was captured in a study of CD8+ T cells in alopecia areata. On the study more broadly: Twice daily, treated patients received 5 to 10 mg of oral tofacitinib. Tofacitinib therapy lasting 6 to 18 months was followed by 6 months off drug. Study-wide results and caveats: Scalp sequencing also captures normal skin's resident alphabeta T cells.

Trimming left V 0 bases short and J 2 bases short, with 11 bases between. Germline-derived CDR1 and CDR2 are GTSNPN and SVGIG (reference sequence). The CDR3 loop spans 14 amino acids. Once RNA had been extracted, it was reverse transcribed into cDNA to act as the sequencing template. Repertoires were generated with immunoSEQ multiplex PCR, while TCRdb's copy carries only in-frame clones and drops some. This table holds about 150,000 clones, roughly 53% found once. Comments on this clone: Its antigen is currently unknown.

Source: CD4+ T cells sorted from blood, taken at week 0. V usage is TRBV30 and J usage is TRBJ2-7; D is possibly TRBD2 (6 bases). The receptor's source is a human donor with alopecia areata. CDR3 sequence reads: CAWSVGGATYEQYF. Here the CDR3 DNA reads TGTGCCTGGAGTGTTGGAGGGGCGACCTACGAGCAGTACTTC.